Below are 24 T cell receptor beta chains sequenced from a single sample in a study of cytomegalovirus exposure and HLA in healthy donors. 13 Jbeta primers and 60 Vbeta primers were used for the PCR. Some clones are missing from TCRdb's copy, which holds only in-frame ones; the method was immunoSEQ multiplex PCR. The sample includes roughly 120,000 clones, approximately 78% seen only once; the top ten take 8.2%. The specimen sequenced was PBMCs. The receptors shown here come from a woman aged 40-49 years in good health and CMV-seropositive.

The V gene is TRBV5-1, the J gene TRBJ1-4; D is unclear. This CDR3 has 14 residues. The V end lost 7 bases, the J end lost 0 bases, and 10 bases lay between the germline ends. The germline gives CDR1 SGHRS, CDR2 YFSETQ. The CDR3 sequence: CASAADATNEKLFF. The CDR3 DNA follows: TGCGCCAGCGCGGCAGACGCAACTAATGAAAAACTGTTTTTT.

The chain joins TRBV29-1 to TRBJ1-5; 7 bases agree with TRBD1. CDR1 and CDR2 from the germline V gene are SQVTM and ANQGSEA. V was pared by 3 bases and J by 6 bases, with 8 bases of the junction left unmatched. The CDR3 sequence is 14 residues long. CDR3 in DNA: TGCAGCGTTGAGGAAGGGGGCATTGGTCAGCCCCAGCATTTT. It translates to CSVEEGGIGQPQHF.

This chain links TRBV6-5 with TRBJ2-7; the match to TRBD1 covers 7 bases. The trim removed 4 bases at V and 1 base at J, leaving 7 bases unmatched. Germline V gene lookup returns CDR1 MNHEY and CDR2 SVGAGI. This CDR3 has 15 amino acids. DNA of the CDR3: TGTGCCAGCAGTTTAAGGGACAGATTTTCCTACGAGCAGTACTTC. This encodes CASSLRDRFSYEQYF.

The rearrangement uses TRBV4-2 and TRBJ2-2; TRBD2 matches at 10 bases. Looked up from germline, CDR1 is LGHNA and CDR2 is YNFKEQ. V lost 1 base and J lost 5; bases outside the gene matches: 7. The CDR3 spans 17 residues. This chain's CDR3 is CASSQVGAGGHTGELFF. The CDR3 nucleotides are TGTGCCAGCAGCCAAGTCGGAGCGGGGGGGCATACCGGGGAGCTGTTTTTT.

The J gene is TRBJ2-1, the V gene TRBV19; 8 bases fit TRBD1. After removal of 5 bases from V and 9 bases from J, the junction contained 9 bases not matched to a gene. CDR3 size: 14 residues. CDR1 is LNHDA, CDR2 SQIVND, per germline (reference sequence). CDR3 sequence: CASSVRQGFSEQFF. CDR3 coding DNA: TGTGCCAGTAGTGTACGACAGGGGTTCAGTGAGCAGTTCTTC.

The chain links TRBV7-2 to TRBJ1-5; possibly TRBD1 for D (5 bases). The V gene's germline CDR1 is SGHTA and CDR2 FQGNSA. CDR3 length equals 14 residues. V shed 5 bases and J shed 11 bases, with 19 bases lying between them. The CDR3 is CASSPQPGGSAQHF. CDR3 sequence (DNA): TGTGCCAGCAGCCCACAGCCGGGGGGATCAGCCCAGCATTTT.

The chain has TRBV2 and TRBJ1-1; D uncertain. Deletions cut 0 bases from V and 0 bases from J, with 11 bases between. The CDR3 has 16 residues. Germline V CDR1 and CDR2: SNHLY, FYNNEI. CDR3 DNA: TGTGCCAGCAGTGAAGCGCCCCGGCGGGTGAACACTGAAGCTTTCTTT. Translation: CASSEAPRRVNTEAFF.

This sequence joins TRBV11-2 and TRBJ2-7, with D maybe TRBD1 (6 bases). The CDR3 is made up of 12 amino acids. V lost 1 base and J 5 bases, leaving 6 bases between the germline ends. Germline V gene data show CDR1 as SGHAT and CDR2 as FQNNGV. The CDR3 bases are TGTGCCAGCAGCTTAGCAGGGGACGAGCAGTACTTC. It encodes CASSLAGDEQYF.

V and J are TRBV2 and TRBJ2-7; TRBD2 is a possible D gene (5 bases). The germline CDR1 and CDR2 sequences are SNHLY and FYNNEI. The germline V and J ends were trimmed by 0 bases and 4 bases, with 13 bases remaining between them. The CDR3 covers 15 residues. This CDR3 is CASSEAGGPGYEQYF. The DNA for the CDR3 is TGTGCCAGCAGTGAAGCTGGCGGGCCGGGGTACGAGCAGTACTTC.

The count of this clone is one. The chain joins TRBV10-3 to TRBJ1-2; 8 nucleotides line up with TRBD1. Germline values: CDR1 ENHRY, CDR2 SYGVKD. The J segment lost 1 base and the V segment lost 10 bases, leaving 8 bases of the junction unmatched. The CDR3 length is 14 residues. The chain's CDR3 is CATTGTGFNYGYTF. The CDR3 DNA is TGTGCCACCACCGGGACAGGCTTTAACTATGGCTACACCTTC.

This clone was observed a few times. The chain recombines TRBV4-3 with TRBJ1-5; unclear D gene. This CDR3 has 13 amino acids. In germline, CDR1 is LGHNA, CDR2 YSLEER. Trimming took off 0 bases at V and 4 bases at J, with 4 bases between the two ends. CDR3 bases: TGCGCCAGCAGCCAAGACAGAAATCAGCCCCAGCATTTT. This translates into CASSQDRNQPQHF.

The rearrangement links TRBV4-3 to TRBJ1-1; no firm D call. CDR1 and CDR2 from the germline V gene are LGHNA and YSLEER. This CDR3 is built from 12 residues. V was shortened by 2 bases and J by 4 bases, with 5 bases between the two germline ends. This CDR3 reads CASSQYGTEAFF. In DNA form, the CDR3 reads TGCGCCAGCAGCCAATACGGCACTGAAGCTTTCTTT.

This chain joins TRBV18 and TRBJ1-3; 7 bases fit TRBD1. Germline V lookup: CDR1 KGHSH, CDR2 LQKENI. CDR3 size: 14 residues. Unmatched junction bases numbered 1, after V lost 4 bases and J lost 1 base. The CDR3 protein is CASSQGASGNTIYF. DNA of the CDR3: TGTGCCAGCTCACAGGGGGCTTCTGGAAACACCATATATTTT. The full variable domain, in which reference TRBV18 and TRBJ1-3 provide the parts outside the CDR3, is NAGVMQNPRHLVRRRGQEARLRCSPMKGHSHVYWYRQLPEEGLKFMVYLQKENIIDESGMPKERFSAEFPKEGPSILRIQQVVRGDSAAYFCASSQGASGNTIYFGEGSWLTVV.

The chain carries TRBV27 and TRBJ1-4; D perhaps matches TRBD1 (6 bases). This CDR3 contains 13 residues. Between the trimmed V and J ends, which lost 6 bases and 5 bases, there was a span of 10 bases. Germline-derived CDR1 and CDR2 are MNHEY and SMNVEV (reference sequence). DNA of the CDR3: TGTGCCAGCAGGGACAGACTCAATGAAAAACTGTTTTTT. Amino acid sequence: CASRDRLNEKLFF. Together with reference TRBV27 and TRBJ1-4, the CDR3 gives the full variable domain: EAQVTQNPRYLITVTGKKLTVTCSQNMNHEYMSWYRQDPGLGLRQIYYSMNVEVTDKGDVPEGYKVSRKEKRNFPLILESPSPNQTSLYFCASRDRLNEKLFFGSGTQLSVL.

The V gene is TRBV7-3, the J gene TRBJ2-1, with 9 nucleotides matching TRBD2. This CDR3 contains 13 residues. With V trimmed by 5 bases and J by 10 bases, 6 bases remained unmatched. Looked up from germline, CDR1 is SGHTA and CDR2 is FQGTGA. In nucleotides, the CDR3 is TGTGCCAGCAGCGACGGACTAGCGAGAGAGCAGTTCTTC. It translates to CASSDGLAREQFF.

V and J are TRBV20-1 and TRBJ1-1; a weak D match, TRBD1 (6 bases). V was trimmed by 5 bases and J by 10 bases, leaving 11 bases between them. CDR1 is DFQATT and CDR2 is SNEGSKA in the germline V gene (reference sequence). The CDR3 consists of 10 residues. CDR3: CSAFQGLAFF. In DNA, the CDR3 is TGCAGTGCTTTTCAGGGGTTAGCTTTCTTT.

The CDR3: CASSPRPGTDNTEAFF. The CDR3 bases are TGCGCCAGCAGCCCTCGGCCCGGGACAGACAACACTGAAGCTTTCTTT. The gene calls are TRBV5-1 and TRBJ1-1, with 7 bases matching TRBD1. Germline V gene sequence: CDR1 SGHRS, CDR2 YFSETQ. V was pared by 4 bases and J by 2 bases, with 11 bases of the junction left unmatched. This CDR3 contains 16 residues.

A few counts support this clone. V is TRBV6-5 and J is TRBJ2-5; 12 nucleotides match TRBD2. In germline, CDR1 is MNHEY, CDR2 SVGAGI. The CDR3 is made up of 16 amino acids. Losses at the gene ends were 0 bases for V and 2 bases for J; bases not matched to a gene: 1. The DNA of the CDR3 is TGTGCCAGCAGTTACTCGCTAGCGGGGGGGCAAGAGACCCAGTACTTC. Translating gives CASSYSLAGGQETQYF.

The gene calls are TRBV6-5 and TRBJ1-2, with 11 bases that match TRBD1. This CDR3 contains 15 residues. Germline CDR1 reads MNHEY; CDR2 reads SVGAGI. With 4 bases clipped from V and 4 bases from J, the junction kept 5 bases outside the gene matches. CDR3 sequence: CASSWGQGGSYGYTF. The CDR3 DNA reads as TGTGCCAGCAGTTGGGGACAGGGGGGAAGCTATGGCTACACCTTC.

A remark on this clone: This CDR3 is also generated by other DNA sequences in the sample. The chain links TRBV5-1 to TRBJ1-2; no definite D call. Per germline, CDR1 SGHRS and CDR2 YFSETQ. Trimming shortened V by 0 bases and J by 7 bases, and 7 bases separated the two germline ends. CDR3 size: 12 residues. DNA for the CDR3: TGCGCCAGCAGCTTGGAAGGAGGTGGCTACACCTTC. Protein product: CASSLEGGGYTF.

V usage is TRBV9 and J usage is TRBJ1-1, with no clear D. CDR1 SGDLS and CDR2 YYNGEE come from the germline V gene. This CDR3 is built from 15 residues. The ends were cut back, 4 bases at V and 5 bases at J, with 18 bases in the middle. CDR3 sequence reads: CASSREAVGFTEAFF. In DNA, the CDR3 is TGTGCCAGCAGCCGGGAGGCTGTAGGGTTTACTGAAGCTTTCTTT.

Only one count was recorded for this clone. The V gene is TRBV27, the J gene TRBJ1-2; possible D gene TRBD1, 5 bases. Trimming pared 3 bases from V and 9 bases from J, leaving 14 bases between. The CDR3 extends over 13 amino acids. The germline V gene has CDR1 MNHEY and CDR2 SMNVEV (reference sequence). The CDR3 loop is CASSLGQGGSYTF. The CDR3 nucleotides read TGTGCCAGCAGTTTGGGGCAGGGTGGGAGCTACACCTTC.

This clone came up once. V and J are TRBV5-8 and TRBJ1-4; D not resolved. This CDR3 is built from 15 residues. Germline V gene sequence: CDR1 SGHTS, CDR2 YDEGEE. V was pared by 0 bases and J by 6 bases, with 12 bases between. CDR3 in amino acids: CASSLDRGADEKLFF. CDR3 nucleotides: TGTGCCAGCAGCTTGGATCGGGGAGCCGATGAAAAACTGTTTTTT.

The chain combines TRBV29-1 with TRBJ1-1; TRBD1 aligns across 10 bases. This CDR3 region has 12 residues. Germline V gene lookup returns CDR1 SQVTM and CDR2 ANQGSEA. V lost 6 bases and J lost 3; bases outside the gene matches: 1. The CDR3 is CSVGQGHTEAFF. CDR3 DNA sequence: TGCAGCGTGGGACAGGGGCACACTGAAGCTTTCTTT.